This T cell receptor beta chain comes out of a study of cytomegalovirus exposure and HLA in healthy donors (dated by TCRdb to about 2017). In terms of the full investigation: According to an earlier analysis of 587 of the donors, roughly 180 million T cells yielded over 100 million unique TCR beta sequences and around 300 Gb of sequence data. Roughly 300 gigabases of sequencing data and around 85 million unique TCR sequences made up an early release that covered approximately 700 HLA-typed donors. Of the approximately 400 genotyped donors, 81% fell in the genetic ancestry cluster associated with self-reported Caucasian donors. The aim of the study was to test whether cataloging public T cell receptors could identify signatures of past pathogen exposure. Using immunosequencing, the study profiled T cell repertoires from fewer than 700 subjects and related those repertoires to cytomegalovirus serostatus. Along with the approximately 700-subject first cohort, a separate validation cohort of 120 different subjects was used. To predict cytomegalovirus infection status, the study combined high-throughput TCR immunosequencing, statistical association of individual TCRs with disease status, and machine learning. In a later analysis, previously published TCR beta repertoires from 666 donors were re-analyzed and high-resolution HLA genotyping was added so that TCR occurrence patterns could be studied. In the later analysis, no new phenotypic data were used to find candidate immune exposures; instead, reliance was placed on TCR beta sequences and their occurrence across donors. To decide whether each TCR beta V gene segment behaved as functional or pseudogenic, an earlier analysis of approximately 600 of the donors relied on high-throughput TCR beta sequencing. Donor age, sex, ethnicity and CMV serostatus were compiled alongside the repertoire data. A later genetic analysis took genome-wide SNP genotypes for about three fifths of the roughly 700 donors and used that subset as a discovery cohort. Every repertoire in the discovery cohort had been generated on one and the same sequencing platform. HLA typing included class I and class II loci at four-digit resolution. The number of donors typed differed by locus, with about 629-630 for A, B, C, DRB1 and DQB1, 522 for DQA1, nearly 610 for DPA1, and some 440 for DPB1. Five DR-DQ haplotypes were handled as single units for association and clustering because linkage in the cohort was strong. Across some 400 genotyped donors of the cohort, an average of about 240,000 unique TCR beta nucleotide sequences per donor were sequenced, and roughly a sixth of those sequences were non-productive. Study-wide conclusions, independent of this receptor: V-gene and J-gene trimming of TCR beta chains was associated with a missense DCLRE1C variant in a later genetic analysis, and the association was replicated in an independent cohort. A total of 150 to 200 TCR beta chains were listed by the study as associated with cytomegalovirus. In vitro tests confirmed that a few of the cytomegalovirus-associated TCR beta chains recognize cytomegalovirus antigens. When HLA alleles, especially DR and DQ, strongly co-occurred, TCR associations were difficult to assign to individual alleles. Cytomegalovirus status was reported to be diagnosed by the classifier with high specificity and sensitivity in both the original and validation cohorts. A cluster of highly shared sequence variants was judged likely to represent a technical artifact of the sequencing pipeline. A later analysis associated about 17,000 TCR beta sequences with specific HLA alleles at a false discovery rate of 0.05. Because the 87-base-pair reads could not distinguish some IMGT-functional V segments, including TRBV6-2 and TRBV6-3, those segments were excluded. Linkage disequilibrium might explain the correlated functional status among segregating V segments, but an unknown experimental factor could not be excluded. While some public TCRs were present in many individuals, most TCR sequences turned up only very rarely across donors. The authors suggested that the approach could potentially be extended to other disease states and immunological phenotypes. In a later analysis, the rate of TCR association differed among HLA loci, with DRB1 alleles having the most associated TCRs and HLA-C alleles having the fewest. Compared with the approximately 670-donor mean, donors in an Asian-associated ancestry cluster had fewer N-insertions in productive TCRs, according to a later genetic analysis. HLA typing was unavailable for some donors at each locus, so association tests used only the typed subset. The cohort was sequenced for TCR beta chains only, and without alpha or paired-chain data the features that could be detected were limited. The presence/absence analyses assumed that sequencing depth was roughly uniform across donors, and that assumption may not be true. A further reported finding was that TCR beta sequences accurately predicted the HLA-A and HLA-B alleles for most subjects in the first cohort. According to a later analysis, parvovirus B19, influenza, CMV and Epstein-Barr virus appeared linked to several top co-occurrence clusters. Because counts were too low, roughly 16 rarely observed V segments, including chromosome 9 orphons, were excluded from the earlier analysis of 587 of the donors. Compared with equally common non-associated chains, HLA-associated TCR beta chains in a later analysis were more clonally expanded and had lower generation probabilities. An earlier analysis of approximately 600 of the donors showed that most TCR beta V segments appeared in productive rearrangements either about 90% or about 30% of the time, which broadly matched IMGT annotations. For the cohort, immune exposure information was limited to CMV serostatus. According to a later analysis, most CMV-associated TCR beta chains appeared to be HLA-restricted, and the HLA associations seemed to be driven largely by CMV exposure.

CDR1 SGHTA and CDR2 FQGNSA were looked up in the germline V gene. V drops 5 bases and J drops 8 bases, leaving 15 bases in between. Reading from cysteine to phenylalanine, the CDR3 counts 14 amino acids. Of all the DNA, just the CDR3 is kept, 42 bases in frame from base 1. The cohort consisted of some 730 healthy bone marrow donors. Cohort members were all nominally healthy when sampled, although unrecorded immune exposures were likely present. The donor was CMV seronegative and was included in the group of several hundred seronegative cohort members. A peripheral blood sample was collected from each donor, and TCR beta sequencing was performed on peripheral blood mononuclear cells. Genomic DNA was extracted from the blood cell samples with the Qiagen DNeasy Blood Extraction Kit. The library was prepared using the immunoSEQ multiplex PCR assay. For the multiplex PCR, a mixture combining 60 forward primers for TCR Vbeta segments and 13 reverse primers for TCR Jbeta segments was used. Amplification of the CDR3 region of rearranged TCR beta genes was performed with a multiplex PCR assay on genomic DNA. On the Illumina HiSeq System, the amplified TCR beta libraries were sequenced as 87-base-pair reads. In the paper's pipeline: A later analysis tallied some 79 million unique TCR beta chains across the 550 to 850 repertoires, and roughly 11 million of those chains were shared by two or more donors. Raw reads were error-corrected and collapsed into unique sequences by a nearest-neighbor algorithm in which closely related sequences were merged to remove PCR and sequencing errors. Alignment of CDR3 sequences to IMGT reference sequences was used to assign V, D and J gene segments. Each retained sequence needed at least a six-nucleotide match to both a V gene segment and a J gene segment. Rearrangements were classified as productive when the CDR3 lacked stop codons and remained in frame with V and J, and all other rearrangements were classified as non-productive. Following IMGT convention, CDR3 was defined as the stretch from the second conserved V-encoded cysteine to the conserved J-encoded phenylalanine. The earlier analysis of 550 to 650 of the donors excluded any sequence lacking an unambiguous match to a single V gene segment. An earlier analysis of about 590 of the donors classified V segments as functional when productive rearrangements were above 56.7% and as segregating when the standard deviation between donors was above 5%. A statistical classification framework was developed to diagnose cytomegalovirus status using the catalog of TCR beta chain sequences. In a later analysis, V and J genes were assigned by comparing TCR nucleotide sequences against IMGT/GENE-DB human TR gene sequences. A later analysis assigned CDR3 sequences and most-parsimonious VDJ recombination scenarios with the TCRdist pipeline. In a later analysis, each TCR beta chain was defined by its CDR3 amino acid sequence together with its V-gene family, and reads lacking a unique V-gene family were excluded. In a later analysis, 500 to 700 highly shared, low-generation-probability nucleotide sequences were removed to address suspected cross-contamination and a sequencing artifact. In a later analysis, a clonal expansion index for each public chain was calculated from normalized within-repertoire ranks of inferred template counts. In a later analysis, generation probabilities were computed with a VDJ recombination model fitted to out-of-frame rearrangements, and the resulting probabilities were checked against IGoR. Hypergeometric tests were used in a later analysis to score TCR-TCR, TCR-HLA and TCR-CMV co-occurrence, with a repertoire-size bias correction applied to the TCR pairs. A later analysis estimated false discovery rates by permuting HLA or CMV assignments 20 times. A later analysis grouped co-occurring TCRs with DBSCAN, adding TCRdist sequence similarity when clustering within HLA-allele-positive subsets. For co-occurrence clustering, repertoires with fewer than 30,000 or more than 120,000 public chains were excluded, along with five or six repertoires with anomalous nucleotide sharing. Sourced from immuneACCESS, this table was stored by TCRdb with only in-frame sequences that have V and J called. A share of the clones is absent; for the studies checked, an unresolved V gene accounts for under half, and the remainder has no known explanation. D and trimming come from the DNA, and the V and J calls and clone size come from that table. The sample has about 160,000 clones on record, about 77% of them singletons. Together, the top ten hold approximately 1.4% of the sample.

As regards this clone: It lacks a known antigen. No much larger clone is present one base from it, and per-base qualities are unavailable.

The sequence links TRBV7-2 to TRBJ1-4; the D gene cannot be resolved reliably. This clonotype was sampled from a man younger than 45 in good health and CMV-seronegative. The sequencing input was PBMCs. The CDR3 amino acid sequence is: CASSRPGFAEKLFF. The bases are TGTGCCAGCAGCCGTCCAGGTTTCGCCGAAAAACTGTTTTTT.